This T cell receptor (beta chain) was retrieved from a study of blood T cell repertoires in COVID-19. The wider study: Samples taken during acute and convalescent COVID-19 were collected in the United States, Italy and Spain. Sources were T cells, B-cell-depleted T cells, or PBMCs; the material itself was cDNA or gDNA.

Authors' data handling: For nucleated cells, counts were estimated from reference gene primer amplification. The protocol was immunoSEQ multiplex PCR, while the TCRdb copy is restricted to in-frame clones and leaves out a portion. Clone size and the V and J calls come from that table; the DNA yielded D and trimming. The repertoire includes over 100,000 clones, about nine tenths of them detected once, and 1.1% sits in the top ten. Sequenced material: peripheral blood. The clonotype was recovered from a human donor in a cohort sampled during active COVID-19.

CDR3 residues: CASSLAGTSNEQYF. Written as DNA, the CDR3 is TGTGCCAGCAGCCTAGCAGGAACTTCTAACGAGCAGTACTTC. The chain carries TRBV13 and TRBJ2-7, with D perhaps TRBD2 (5 bases). V dropped 5 bases and J dropped 5 bases, with 16 bases sitting between them. CDR1 and CDR2 from the germline V gene are PRHDT and FYEKMQ (reference sequence). CDR3 length equals 14 residues.